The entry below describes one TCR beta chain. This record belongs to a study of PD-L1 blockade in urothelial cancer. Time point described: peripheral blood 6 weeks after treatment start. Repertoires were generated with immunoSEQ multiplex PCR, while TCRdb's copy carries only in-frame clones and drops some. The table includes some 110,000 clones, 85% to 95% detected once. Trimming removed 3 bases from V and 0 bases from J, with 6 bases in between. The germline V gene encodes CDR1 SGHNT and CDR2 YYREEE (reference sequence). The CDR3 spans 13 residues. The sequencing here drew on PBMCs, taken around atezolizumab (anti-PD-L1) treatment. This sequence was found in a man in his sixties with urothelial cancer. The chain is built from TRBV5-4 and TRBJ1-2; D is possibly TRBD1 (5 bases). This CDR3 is CASSSTANYGYTF. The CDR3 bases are TGTGCCAGCAGCTCGACAGCTAACTATGGCTACACCTTC.